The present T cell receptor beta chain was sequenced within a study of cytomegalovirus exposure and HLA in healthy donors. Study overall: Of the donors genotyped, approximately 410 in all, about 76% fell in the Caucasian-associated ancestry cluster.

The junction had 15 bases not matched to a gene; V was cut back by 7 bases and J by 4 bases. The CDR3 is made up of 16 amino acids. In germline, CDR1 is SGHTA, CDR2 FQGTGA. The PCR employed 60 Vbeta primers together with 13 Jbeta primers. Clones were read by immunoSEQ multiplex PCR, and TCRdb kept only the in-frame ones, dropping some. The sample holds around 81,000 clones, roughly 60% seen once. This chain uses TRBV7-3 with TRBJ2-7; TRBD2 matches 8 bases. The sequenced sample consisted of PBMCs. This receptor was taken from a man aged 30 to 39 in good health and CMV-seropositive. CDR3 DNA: TGTGCCAGCATGAGTCAGGCAGCGGGAGTAGTTTACGAGCAGTACTTC. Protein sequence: CASMSQAAGVVYEQYF. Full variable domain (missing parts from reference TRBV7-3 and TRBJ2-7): GAGVSQTPSNKVTEKGKYVELRCDPISGHTALYWYRQSLGQGPEFLIYFQGTGAADDSGLPNDRFFAVRPEGSVSTLKIQRTERGDSAVYLCASMSQAAGVVYEQYFGPGTRLTVT.